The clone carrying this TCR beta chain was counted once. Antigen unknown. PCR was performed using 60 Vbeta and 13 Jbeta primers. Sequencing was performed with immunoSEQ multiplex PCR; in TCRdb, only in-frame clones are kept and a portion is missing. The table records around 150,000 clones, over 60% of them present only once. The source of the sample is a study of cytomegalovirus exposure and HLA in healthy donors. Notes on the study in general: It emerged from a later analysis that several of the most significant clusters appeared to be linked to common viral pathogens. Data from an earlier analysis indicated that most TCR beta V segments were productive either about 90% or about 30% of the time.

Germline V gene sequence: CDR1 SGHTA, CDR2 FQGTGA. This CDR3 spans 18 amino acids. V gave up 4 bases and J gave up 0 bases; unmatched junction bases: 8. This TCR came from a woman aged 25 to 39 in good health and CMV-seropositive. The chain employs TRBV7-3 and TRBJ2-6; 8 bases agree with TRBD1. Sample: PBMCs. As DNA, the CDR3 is TGTGCCAGCAGCTCAAGGACAGGGATGAGCTCTGGGGCCAACGTCCTGACTTTC. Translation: CASSSRTGMSSGANVLTF.